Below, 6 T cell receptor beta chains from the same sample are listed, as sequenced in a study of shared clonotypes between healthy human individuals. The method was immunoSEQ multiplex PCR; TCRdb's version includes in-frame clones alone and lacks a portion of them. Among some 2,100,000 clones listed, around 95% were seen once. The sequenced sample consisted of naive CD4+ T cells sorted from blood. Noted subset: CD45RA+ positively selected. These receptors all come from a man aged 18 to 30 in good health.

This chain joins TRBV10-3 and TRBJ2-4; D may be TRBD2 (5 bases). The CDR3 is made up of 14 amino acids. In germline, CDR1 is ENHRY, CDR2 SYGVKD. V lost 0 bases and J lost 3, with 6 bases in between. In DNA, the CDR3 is TGTGCCATCAGTGAGTCCCGGGACAAAAACATTCAGTACTTC. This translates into CAISESRDKNIQYF.

In nucleotides, the CDR3 is TGTGCCAGCAGCTTAGTTGCCGGTTGGGGGACAGTCCCCAATGAGCAGTTCTTC. Translation gives CASSLVAGWGTVPNEQFF. This chain joins TRBV7-2 and TRBJ2-1; 7 bases fit TRBD1. Germline V gene data show CDR1 as SGHTA and CDR2 as FQGNSA. The CDR3 has 18 residues. With V trimmed by 1 base and J by 6 bases, 15 bases remained unmatched.

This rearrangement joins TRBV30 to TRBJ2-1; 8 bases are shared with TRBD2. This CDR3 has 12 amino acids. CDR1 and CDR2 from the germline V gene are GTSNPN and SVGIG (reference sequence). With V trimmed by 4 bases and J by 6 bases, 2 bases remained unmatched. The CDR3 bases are TGTGCCTGGACTGGACTAGCCAATGAGCAGTTCTTC. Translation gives CAWTGLANEQFF.

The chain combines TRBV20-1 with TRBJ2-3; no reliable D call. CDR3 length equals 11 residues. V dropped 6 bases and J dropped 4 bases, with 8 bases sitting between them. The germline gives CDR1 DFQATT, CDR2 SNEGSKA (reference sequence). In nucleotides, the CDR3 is TGCAGTGCCCCTTCCCCAGATACGCAGTATTTT. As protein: CSAPSPDTQYF.

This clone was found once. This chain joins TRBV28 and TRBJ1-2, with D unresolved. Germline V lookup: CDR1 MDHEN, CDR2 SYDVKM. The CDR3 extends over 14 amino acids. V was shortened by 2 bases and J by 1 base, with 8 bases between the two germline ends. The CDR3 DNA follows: TGTGCCAGCAGTTTAGGGAACAGTAACTATGGCTACACCTTC. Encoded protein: CASSLGNSNYGYTF.

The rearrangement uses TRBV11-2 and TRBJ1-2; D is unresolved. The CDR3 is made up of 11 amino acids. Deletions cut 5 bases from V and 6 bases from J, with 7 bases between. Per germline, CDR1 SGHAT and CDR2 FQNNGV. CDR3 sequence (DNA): TGTGCCAGCAGCCCATATGATGGCTACACCTTC. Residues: CASSPYDGYTF.